This T cell receptor (beta chain) came from a study of blood T cell repertoires in COVID-19. Study at large: Recovered status in Cohort 3 required two negative PCRs, clearance, or symptom resolution. COVID-19 samples, acute and convalescent, were from the United States, Italy and Spain.

Cohort allocation depended upon clinical history that participants reported. In the original analysis: Using reference gene primer amplification, nucleated cell counts were estimated. Profiled with immunoSEQ multiplex PCR; TCRdb holds only in-frame clones, not every one. V, J and clone size were drawn from that table, and D and trimming were deduced from the DNA. Altogether a few hundred thousand clones are present, around 87% being singletons, with the ten largest covering 1.9%. The origin of this receptor is a man aged 40-50 years in a cohort exposed to, infected with or recovered from COVID-19 (not recorded which). The sequenced material came from PBMCs or T cells enriched from blood (not recorded which).

The chain's CDR3 is CSVEVGGGNQPQHF. DNA of the CDR3: TGCAGCGTTGAAGTAGGGGGGGGAAATCAGCCCCAGCATTTT. The V and J genes are TRBV29-1 and TRBJ1-5; D is possibly TRBD1 (6 bases). The CDR3 covers 14 residues. CDR1 is SQVTM, CDR2 ANQGSEA, per germline. V lost 1 base to trimming and J lost 4 bases, with 11 bases between them.